The 13 T cell receptor beta chains in this list originate from one sample, sequenced in a study of memory CD4+ T cells and cytomegalovirus serostatus. Single viable CD3+CD4+CD8-CD45RO+ cells were sorted as the memory CD4+ T cells. Clones were read by immunoSEQ multiplex PCR, and TCRdb kept only the in-frame ones, dropping some. This table holds about 82,000 clones, more than 70% found once. Sequences were obtained from memory CD4+ T cells from blood. Source of these receptors: an adult in good health and CMV-seronegative.

The chain links TRBV15 to TRBJ1-1; D ambiguous. The CDR3 has 15 amino acids. Germline V gives CDR1 LNHNV, CDR2 YYDKDF (reference sequence). Deletions cut 3 bases from V and 6 bases from J, with 17 bases between. DNA of the CDR3: TGTGCCACCAGCAGCGGATTCGCAACCGGGGCTGAAGCTTTCTTT. This sequence encodes CATSSGFATGAEAFF.

This clone occurred once. This sequence joins TRBV11-2 and TRBJ2-3, with D perhaps TRBD2 (5 bases). There are 15 residues in the CDR3. Germline assignment: CDR1 SGHAT and CDR2 FQNNGV. Trimming took 5 bases from V and 0 from J, leaving 12 bases between them. Written as DNA, the CDR3 is TGTGCCAGCAGCGCGATCGGGGTTAGCACAGATACGCAGTATTTT. Amino acids: CASSAIGVSTDTQYF.

The gene calls are TRBV10-3 and TRBJ2-3, with 11 bases matching TRBD1. This CDR3 contains 17 residues. The germline gives CDR1 ENHRY, CDR2 SYGVKD. Losses at the gene ends were 0 bases for V and 5 bases for J; bases not matched to a gene: 7. The CDR3 nucleotides are TGTGCCATCAGTGAGTCGGGGACAGGGGGTAAGAGAGATACGCAGTATTTT. Translated: CAISESGTGGKRDTQYF.

In this sample, this clone turned up a few times. The rearrangement joins TRBV30 to TRBJ1-1, with D tentatively TRBD1 (5 bases). Trimming cost V 0 bases and J 0 bases, with 11 bases left between them. The CDR3 length is 15 residues. Germline V gene data show CDR1 as GTSNPN and CDR2 as SVGIG (reference sequence). CDR3 nucleotides: TGTGCCTGGAGTGTCCAGGGAGTTATGAACACTGAAGCTTTCTTT. This gives the protein CAWSVQGVMNTEAFF.

The chain is built from TRBV7-2 and TRBJ2-7; 7 bases align to TRBD2. Germline CDR1 and CDR2: SGHTA and FQGNSA. The CDR3 has 14 residues. J was trimmed by 1 base and V by 3 bases; bases with no gene match: 3. The CDR3 sequence: CASSFGGGSYEQYF. CDR3 coding DNA: TGTGCCAGCAGCTTTGGCGGGGGATCCTACGAGCAGTACTTC.

In nucleotides, the CDR3 is TGTGCCAGCAGTTACACCCGGGACTCCCAAGAGACCCAGTACTTC. This sequence encodes CASSYTRDSQETQYF. This chain links TRBV6-5 with TRBJ2-5, with a weak D call TRBD2 (6 bases). The CDR3 totals 15 residues. V dropped 2 bases and J dropped 1 base, with 11 bases sitting between them. The germline CDR1 and CDR2 sequences are MNHEY and SVGAGI.

V is TRBV4-3 and J is TRBJ2-7; D unclear. Between the trimmed V and J ends, which lost 0 bases and 6 bases, there was a span of 9 bases. This CDR3 has 13 residues. Per the germline V gene, CDR1 is LGHNA and CDR2 is YSLEER. In DNA, the CDR3 is TGCGCCAGCAGCCAAGATTTGGTTGGCGAGCAGTACTTC. Translation gives CASSQDLVGEQYF.

The chain couples TRBV10-3 to TRBJ2-6, with a weak D call TRBD1 (5 bases). Germline V gives CDR1 ENHRY, CDR2 SYGVKD. V was cut by 6 bases and J by 0 bases, with 9 bases left in between. The length of the CDR3 is 15 residues. CDR3 region: CAISQGISGANVLTF. Written as DNA, the CDR3 is TGTGCCATCAGCCAGGGAATCTCTGGGGCCAACGTCCTGACTTTC.

This sequence joins TRBV10-3 and TRBJ1-6, with 9 positions matching TRBD1. The V gene end was trimmed by 4 bases and the J gene end by 8 bases; junction bases not matched to a gene: 6. The CDR3 loop spans 15 amino acids. Germline V gene lookup returns CDR1 ENHRY and CDR2 SYGVKD. This CDR3 reads CAISVVGDRDSPLHF. CDR3 in DNA: TGTGCCATCAGTGTTGTGGGGGACAGGGATTCACCCCTCCACTTT.

This clone was seen only a few times. The rearrangement uses TRBV5-6 and TRBJ1-6; D is undetermined. Germline-derived CDR1 and CDR2 are SGHDT and YYEEEE. V was pared by 0 bases and J by 10 bases, with 11 bases between. The CDR3 has 14 residues. In nucleotides, the CDR3 is TGTGCCAGCAGCTTGGCGACGGGGTCCTCACCCCTCCACTTT. It yields the protein CASSLATGSSPLHF.

This clone was counted only a few times. The V call is TRBV4-1, the J call TRBJ1-5; no clear D gene. The CDR3 consists of 14 residues. Trimming cost V 1 base and J 5 bases, with 9 bases left between them. Germline assignment: CDR1 MGHRA and CDR2 YSYEKL. CDR3 in amino acids: CASSQVRRDQPQHF. CDR3 DNA: TGCGCCAGCAGCCAAGTCAGAAGAGATCAGCCCCAGCATTTT.

This rearrangement joins TRBV7-9 to TRBJ1-4, with a weak D call TRBD1 (6 bases). The CDR3 has 14 residues. Deletions cut 2 bases from V and 4 bases from J, with 8 bases between. CDR1 is SEHNR, CDR2 FQNEAQ, per germline (reference sequence). The CDR3: CASSLLGGNEKLFF. CDR3 nucleotides: TGTGCCAGCAGCTTATTAGGGGGTAATGAAAAACTGTTTTTT.

This chain connects TRBV6-1 to TRBJ2-4; 11 bases are shared with TRBD2. From germline, CDR1 is MNHNS and CDR2 SASEGT. The CDR3 loop spans 19 amino acids. Trimming at V came to 6 bases and at J to 0 bases, leaving 13 bases not matched to a gene. CDR3 in amino acids: CASSESTSGGYLAKNIQYF. Written as DNA, the CDR3 is TGTGCCAGCAGCGAAAGTACTAGCGGGGGTTACCTAGCCAAAAACATTCAGTACTTC.